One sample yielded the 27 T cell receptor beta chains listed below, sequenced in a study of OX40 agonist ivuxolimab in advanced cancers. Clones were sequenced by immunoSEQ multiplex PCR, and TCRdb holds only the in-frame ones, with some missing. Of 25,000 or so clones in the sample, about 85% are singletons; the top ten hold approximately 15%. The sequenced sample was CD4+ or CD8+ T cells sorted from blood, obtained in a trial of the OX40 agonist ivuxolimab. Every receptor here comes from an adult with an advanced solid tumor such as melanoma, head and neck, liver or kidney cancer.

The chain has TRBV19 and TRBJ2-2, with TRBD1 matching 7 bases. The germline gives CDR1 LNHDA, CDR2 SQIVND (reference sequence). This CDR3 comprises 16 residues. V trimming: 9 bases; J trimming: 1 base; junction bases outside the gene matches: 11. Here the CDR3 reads CARRRGRWGNTGELFF. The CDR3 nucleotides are TGTGCCAGGCGAAGGGGGCGTTGGGGGAACACCGGGGAGCTGTTTTTT.

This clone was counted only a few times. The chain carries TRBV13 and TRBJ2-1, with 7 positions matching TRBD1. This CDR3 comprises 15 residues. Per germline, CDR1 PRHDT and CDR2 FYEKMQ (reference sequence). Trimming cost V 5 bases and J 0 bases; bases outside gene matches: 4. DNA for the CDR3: TGTGCCAGCAGCGCGACAGGGAGCTCCTACAATGAGCAGTTCTTC. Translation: CASSATGSSYNEQFF.

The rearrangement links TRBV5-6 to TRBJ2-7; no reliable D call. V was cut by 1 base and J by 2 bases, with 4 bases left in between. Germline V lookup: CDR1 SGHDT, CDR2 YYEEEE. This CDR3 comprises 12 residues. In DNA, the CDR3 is TGTGCCAGCAGCTTGCATCCCTACGAGCAGTACTTC. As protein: CASSLHPYEQYF.

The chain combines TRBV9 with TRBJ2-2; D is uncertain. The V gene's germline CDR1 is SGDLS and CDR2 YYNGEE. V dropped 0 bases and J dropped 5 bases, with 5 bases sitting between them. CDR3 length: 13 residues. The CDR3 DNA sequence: TGTGCCAGCAGCGTAGAGGGAACCGGGGAGCTGTTTTTT. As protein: CASSVEGTGELFF.

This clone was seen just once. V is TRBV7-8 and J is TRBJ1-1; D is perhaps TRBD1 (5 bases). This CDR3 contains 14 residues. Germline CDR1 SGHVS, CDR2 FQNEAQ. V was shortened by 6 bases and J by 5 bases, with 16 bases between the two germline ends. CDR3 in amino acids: CASRSNRRETEAFF. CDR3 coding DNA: TGTGCCAGCAGATCAAACAGGAGGGAGACTGAAGCTTTCTTT.

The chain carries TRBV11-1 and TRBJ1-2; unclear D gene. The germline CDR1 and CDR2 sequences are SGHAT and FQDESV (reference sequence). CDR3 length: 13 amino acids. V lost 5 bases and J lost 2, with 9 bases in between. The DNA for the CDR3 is TGTGCCAGCAGCCAGGACGGGAACTATGGCTACACCTTC. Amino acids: CASSQDGNYGYTF.

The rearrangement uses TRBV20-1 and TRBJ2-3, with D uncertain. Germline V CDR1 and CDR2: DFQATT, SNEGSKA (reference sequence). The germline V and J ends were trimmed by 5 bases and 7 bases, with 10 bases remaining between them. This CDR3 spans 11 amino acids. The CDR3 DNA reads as TGCAGTGCTGAAAGTTTATATACGCAGTATTTT. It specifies CSAESLYTQYF.

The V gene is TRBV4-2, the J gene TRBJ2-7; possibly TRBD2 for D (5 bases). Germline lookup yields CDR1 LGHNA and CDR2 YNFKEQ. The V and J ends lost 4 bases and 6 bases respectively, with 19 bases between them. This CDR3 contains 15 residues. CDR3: CASSPQAATSSEQYF. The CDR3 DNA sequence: TGTGCCAGCAGCCCCCAGGCGGCTACTAGTTCCGAGCAGTACTTC.

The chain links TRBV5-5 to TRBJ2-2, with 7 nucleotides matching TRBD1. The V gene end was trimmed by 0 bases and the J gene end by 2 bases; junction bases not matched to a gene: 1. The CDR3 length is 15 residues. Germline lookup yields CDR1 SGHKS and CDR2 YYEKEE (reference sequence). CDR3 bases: TGTGCCAGCAGCTTGGCAGGGGGAAACACCGGGGAGCTGTTTTTT. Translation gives CASSLAGGNTGELFF.

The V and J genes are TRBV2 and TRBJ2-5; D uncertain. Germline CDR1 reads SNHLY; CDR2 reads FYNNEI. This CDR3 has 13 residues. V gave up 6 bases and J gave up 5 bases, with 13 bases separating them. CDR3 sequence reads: CASSRPGRETQYF. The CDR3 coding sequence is TGTGCCAGCAGCCGGCCCGGGCGGGAGACCCAGTACTTC.

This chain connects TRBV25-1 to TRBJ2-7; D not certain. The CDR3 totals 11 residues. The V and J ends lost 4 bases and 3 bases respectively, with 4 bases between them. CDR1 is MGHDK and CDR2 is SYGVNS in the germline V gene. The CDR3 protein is CASSGGYEQYF. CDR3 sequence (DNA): TGTGCCAGCAGTGGTGGCTACGAGCAGTACTTC.

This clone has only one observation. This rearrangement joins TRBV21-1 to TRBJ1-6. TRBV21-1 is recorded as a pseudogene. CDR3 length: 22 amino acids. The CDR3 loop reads CASSKVQVHFTQTVEDNSPLHF. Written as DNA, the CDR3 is TGTGCCAGCAGCAAAGTCCAAGTACATTTTACTCAGACGGTGGAGGACAATTCACCCCTCCACTTT.

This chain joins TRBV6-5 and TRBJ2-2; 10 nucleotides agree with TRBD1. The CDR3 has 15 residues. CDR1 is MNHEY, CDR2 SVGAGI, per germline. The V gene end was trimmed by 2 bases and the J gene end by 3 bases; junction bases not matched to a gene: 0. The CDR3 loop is CASSYGTGDTGELFF. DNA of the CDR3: TGTGCCAGCAGTTACGGGACAGGGGACACCGGGGAGCTGTTTTTT.

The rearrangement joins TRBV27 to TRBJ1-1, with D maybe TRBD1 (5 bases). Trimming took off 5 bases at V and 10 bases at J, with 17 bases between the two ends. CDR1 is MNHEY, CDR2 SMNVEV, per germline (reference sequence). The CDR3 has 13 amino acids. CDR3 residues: CASSPNPGGGAFF. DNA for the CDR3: TGTGCCAGCAGTCCTAACCCCGGGGGAGGAGCTTTCTTT.

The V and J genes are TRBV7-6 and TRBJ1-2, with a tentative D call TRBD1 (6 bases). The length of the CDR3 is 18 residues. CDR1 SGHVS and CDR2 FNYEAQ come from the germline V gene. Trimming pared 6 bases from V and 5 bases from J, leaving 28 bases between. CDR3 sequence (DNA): TGTGCCAGCAGACCGTTAGCGTCCCGAACGACAGGACCATATGGCTACACCTTC. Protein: CASRPLASRTTGPYGYTF.

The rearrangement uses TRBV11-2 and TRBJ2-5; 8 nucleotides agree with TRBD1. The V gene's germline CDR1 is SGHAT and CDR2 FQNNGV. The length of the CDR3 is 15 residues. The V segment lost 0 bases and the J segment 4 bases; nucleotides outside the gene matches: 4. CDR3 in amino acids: CASSLEGQVGETQYF. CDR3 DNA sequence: TGTGCCAGCAGCTTAGAGGGACAGGTAGGAGAGACCCAGTACTTC. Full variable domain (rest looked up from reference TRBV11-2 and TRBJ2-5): EAGVAQSPRYKIIEKRQSVAFWCNPISGHATLYWYQQILGQGPKLLIQFQNNGVVDDSQLPKDRFSAERLKGVDSTLKIQPAKLEDSAVYLCASSLEGQVGETQYFGPGTRLLVL.

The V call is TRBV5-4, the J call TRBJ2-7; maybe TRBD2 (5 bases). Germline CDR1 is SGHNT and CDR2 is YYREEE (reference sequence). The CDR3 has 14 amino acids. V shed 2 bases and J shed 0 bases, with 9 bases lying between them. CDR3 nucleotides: TGTGCCAGCAGCTTCTCCACTAGCTCCTACGAGCAGTACTTC. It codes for CASSFSTSSYEQYF.

The DNA for the CDR3 is TGTGCCAGCAGCTCTAGCGGAGCGAGCTCCTACAATGAGCAGTTCTTC. It encodes CASSSSGASSYNEQFF. This sequence joins TRBV7-9 and TRBJ2-1; 7 bases align to TRBD2. Per the germline V gene, CDR1 is SEHNR and CDR2 is FQNEAQ (reference sequence). The CDR3 has 16 residues. J lost 0 bases, V lost 4 bases, and 6 bases had no gene match. The full variable domain, its missing parts supplied by reference TRBV7-9 and TRBJ2-1, is DTGVSQNPRHKITKRGQNVTFRCDPISEHNRLYWYRQTLGQGPEFLTYFQNEAQLEKSRLLSDRFSAERPKGSFSTLEIQRTEQGDSAMYLCASSSSGASSYNEQFFGPGTRLTVL.

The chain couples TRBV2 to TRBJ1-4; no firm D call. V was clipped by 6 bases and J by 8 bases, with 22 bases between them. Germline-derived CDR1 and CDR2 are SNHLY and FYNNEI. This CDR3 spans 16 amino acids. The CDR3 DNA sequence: TGTGCCAGCAGCCAAAGGGATCCGGGGAGACCAGAAAAACTGTTTTTT. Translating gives CASSQRDPGRPEKLFF. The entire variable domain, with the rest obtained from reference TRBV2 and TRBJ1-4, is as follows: EPEVTQTPSHQVTQMGQEVILRCVPISNHLYFYWYRQILGQKVEFLVSFYNNEISEKSEIFDDQFSVERPDGSNFTLKIRSTKLEDSAMYFCASSQRDPGRPEKLFFGSGTQLSVL.

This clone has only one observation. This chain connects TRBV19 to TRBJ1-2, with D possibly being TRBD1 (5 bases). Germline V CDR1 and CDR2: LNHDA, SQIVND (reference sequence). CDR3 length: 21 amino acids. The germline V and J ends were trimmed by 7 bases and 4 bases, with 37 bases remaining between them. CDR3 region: CASNTYSGGTGKQSIGYGYTF. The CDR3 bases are TGTGCCAGTAATACCTATTCGGGGGGGACCGGGAAGCAGTCAATTGGCTATGGCTACACCTTC.

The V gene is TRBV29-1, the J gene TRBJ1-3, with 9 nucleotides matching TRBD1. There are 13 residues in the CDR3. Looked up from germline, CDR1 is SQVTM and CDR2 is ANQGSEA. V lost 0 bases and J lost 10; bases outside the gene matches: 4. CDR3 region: CSVEDGTGNTIYF. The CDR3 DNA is TGCAGCGTTGAAGATGGGACAGGGAATACCATATATTTT.

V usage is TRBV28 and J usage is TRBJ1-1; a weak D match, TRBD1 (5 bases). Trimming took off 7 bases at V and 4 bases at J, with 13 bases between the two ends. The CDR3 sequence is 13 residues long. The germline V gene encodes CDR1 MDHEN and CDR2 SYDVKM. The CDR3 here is CASTRGLSTEAFF. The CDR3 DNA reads TGTGCCAGCACGAGGGGATTGAGCACTGAAGCTTTCTTT.

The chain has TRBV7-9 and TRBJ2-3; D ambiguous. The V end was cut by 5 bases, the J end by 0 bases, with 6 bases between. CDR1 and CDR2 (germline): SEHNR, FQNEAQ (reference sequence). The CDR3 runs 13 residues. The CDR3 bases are TGTGCCAGCAGCCCGCCTAGCACAGATACGCAGTATTTT. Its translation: CASSPPSTDTQYF.

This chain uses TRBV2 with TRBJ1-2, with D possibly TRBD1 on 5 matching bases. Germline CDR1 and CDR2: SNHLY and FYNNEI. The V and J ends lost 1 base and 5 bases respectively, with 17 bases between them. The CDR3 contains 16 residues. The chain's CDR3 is CASSEGRGGGRYGYTF. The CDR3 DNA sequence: TGTGCCAGCAGTGAAGGAAGGGGTGGAGGGAGGTATGGCTACACCTTC. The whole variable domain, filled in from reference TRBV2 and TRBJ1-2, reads EPEVTQTPSHQVTQMGQEVILRCVPISNHLYFYWYRQILGQKVEFLVSFYNNEISEKSEIFDDQFSVERPDGSNFTLKIRSTKLEDSAMYFCASSEGRGGGRYGYTFGSGTRLTVV.

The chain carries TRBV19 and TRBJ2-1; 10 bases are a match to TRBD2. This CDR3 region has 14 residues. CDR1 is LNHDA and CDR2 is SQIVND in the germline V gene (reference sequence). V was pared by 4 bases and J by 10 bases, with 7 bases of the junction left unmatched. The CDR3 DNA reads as TGTGCCAGTAGTAAGCTAGCGGGGGCGGTAGAGCAGTTCTTC. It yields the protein CASSKLAGAVEQFF. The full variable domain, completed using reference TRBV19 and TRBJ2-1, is DGGITQSPKYLFRKEGQNVTLSCEQNLNHDAMYWYRQDPGQGLRLIYYSQIVNDFQKGDIAEGYSVSREKKESFPLTVTSAQKNPTAFYLCASSKLAGAVEQFFGPGTRLTVL.

The CDR3 nucleotides are TGCAGCGTTGCCGGGACAGATCCCTACGAGCAGTACTTC. Amino acid sequence: CSVAGTDPYEQYF. The chain is built from TRBV29-1 and TRBJ2-7; TRBD1 agrees at 7 bases. V lost 4 bases to trimming and J lost 2 bases; unmatched junction nucleotides: 5. This CDR3 is 13 amino acids long. Germline CDR1 reads SQVTM; CDR2 reads ANQGSEA.

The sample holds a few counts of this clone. The CDR3 region has the DNA TGTGCCAGCAGCTTACCAGGGGGCAATTACGATGGCTACACCTTC. Amino acids: CASSLPGGNYDGYTF. The rearrangement joins TRBV7-9 to TRBJ1-2, with 8 bases fitting TRBD1. CDR3 size: 15 residues. Germline CDR1 SEHNR, CDR2 FQNEAQ (reference sequence). V lost 2 bases, J lost 6 bases, and 8 bases stayed unmatched.